Listed below are T cell receptor beta chains from one sample, sequenced in a study of blood T cell repertoires in COVID-19. Method: immunoSEQ multiplex PCR; TCRdb's copy keeps in-frame clones and lacks some. The repertoire includes about 380,000 clones, roughly 90% of them detected once, and 6.5% sits in the top ten. The sample comprised peripheral blood. Receptors were obtained from a man younger than 35 with active or convalescent COVID-19. Each CDR3 is given with its conserved first and last residue. D genes are given only for firm matches.

d_call,v_call,cdr3_aa
NA,TRBV24-1,CATSTAENRGEQYF
TRBD1,TRBV5-5,CASSANRDSRDNSPLHF
NA,TRBV27,CASSLSTRSTEAFF
TRBD1,TRBV19,CASSIGQGAIYEQYF
TRBD1,TRBV7-2,CASSRDSEKLFF
TRBD1,TRBV4-3,CASSRDRFTGELFF
NA,TRBV6-5,CATGVSGTQYF
TRBD2,TRBV6-5,CASSYRGRANYEQYF
NA,TRBV27,CASSPNRVSFEELFF
NA,TRBV30,CAWSLRRANYGYTF
TRBD2,TRBV29-1,CSVGGDSGANVLTF
TRBD1,TRBV19,CASSARTGQNNQPQHF
TRBD1,TRBV5-5,CASSSRDRGLVEQFF
TRBD1,TRBV27,CASSLSKARTGGRTEAFF
NA,TRBV12-3/TRBV12-4,CASSPTVSYGYTF
NA,TRBV19,CASSRGSGANVLTF
NA,TRBV6-1,CASSEDQGDGYTF
NA,TRBV12-3/TRBV12-4,CASSLEGNSPLHF
NA,TRBV2,CASSESMGHSEQYF
TRBD2,TRBV24-1,CATSVARGGSYNEQFF
TRBD1,TRBV29-1,CSGGQPNEKLFF
NA,TRBV6-5,CASSIQLTGELFF
TRBD2,TRBV27,CASLRPLPLGTSGILWGQETQYF
TRBD1,TRBV7-3,CASSLQGQANYEQYF
TRBD1,TRBV28,CASSPKGQISGNTIYF
TRBD1,TRBV25-1,CASKGQGRYEQYF
TRBD2,TRBV6-5,CASTGGRRNEQFF
NA,TRBV11-3,CASSLGSGLHYNEQFF